Below, 21 T cell receptor beta chains from the same sample are listed, as sequenced in a study of blood T cell repertoires in COVID-19 (dated by TCRdb to 2020 to 2021). Library generation was performed with the immunoSEQ multiplex PCR assay. TCRdb provides this immuneACCESS table in a form limited to in-frame rearrangements. Some clones are lacking; in checked studies, under half of them reflect an unresolved V gene, and why the rest are absent is not known. The sample includes under 250,000 clones, with 70% to 90% observed a single time. The top ten clones comprise approximately 2.6% of the sample. Input material: peripheral blood. All receptors come from a woman in her seventies with active or convalescent COVID-19.

The rearrangement uses TRBV21-1 and TRBJ1-5. TRBV21-1 is a pseudogene. The CDR3 has 17 amino acids. The CDR3: CASSIEPNLYSNQPQHF. The CDR3 region has the DNA TGTGCCAGCAGCATCGAGCCCAACCTCTATAGCAATCAGCCCCAGCATTTT.

The chain carries TRBV5-1 and TRBJ1-2; no firm D call. This CDR3 spans 15 amino acids. With 4 bases removed from V and 5 bases from J, the gap between germline ends came to 18 bases. Germline assignment: CDR1 SGHRS and CDR2 YFSETQ. CDR3 in amino acids: CASSLQADTIYGYTF. Written as DNA, the CDR3 is TGCGCCAGCAGCCTCCAGGCAGATACAATTTATGGCTACACCTTC.

This sequence joins TRBV13 and TRBJ2-3, with 10 bases lining up with TRBD2. The V and J ends lost 7 bases and 4 bases, in that order; junction bases with no gene match: 8. The germline CDR1 and CDR2 sequences are PRHDT and FYEKMQ (reference sequence). This CDR3 has 15 residues. Here the CDR3 reads CASTPRLAGADTQYF. In nucleotides, the CDR3 is TGTGCCAGCACCCCCCGACTAGCGGGTGCAGATACGCAGTATTTT.

J is TRBJ2-5 and V is TRBV7-7; the match to TRBD2 covers 7 bases. This CDR3 comprises 15 residues. Germline CDR1 reads SSHAT; CDR2 reads FNYEAQ (reference sequence). Trimming took 3 bases from V and 2 from J; bases not matched to a gene: 6. This CDR3 reads CASSFSPGGQETQYF. The CDR3, as DNA: TGTGCCAGCAGCTTTTCACCGGGGGGACAAGAGACCCAGTACTTC.

The chain couples TRBV19 to TRBJ2-5; 7 bases are a match to TRBD2. This CDR3 is 14 amino acids long. J lost 2 bases, V lost 1 base, and 1 base had no gene match. Per germline, CDR1 LNHDA and CDR2 SQIVND (reference sequence). This CDR3 is CASSIGTSQETQYF. The CDR3 nucleotides are TGTGCCAGTAGTATAGGGACTAGTCAAGAGACCCAGTACTTC.

The V and J genes are TRBV11-3 and TRBJ2-1; TRBD2 aligns across 12 bases. This CDR3 comprises 19 residues. Germline CDR1 SGHNT, CDR2 YENEEA. Trimming cost V 1 base and J 0 bases; bases outside gene matches: 7. CDR3: CASSLGLAGGDSSYNEQFF. CDR3 bases: TGTGCCAGCAGCTTAGGGCTAGCGGGAGGGGACAGCTCCTACAATGAGCAGTTCTTC. Variable domain in full (rest from reference TRBV11-3 and TRBJ2-1): EAGVVQSPRYKIIEKKQPVAFWCNPISGHNTLYWYLQNLGQGPELLIRYENEEAVDDSQLPKDRFSAERLKGVDSTLKIQPAELGDSAVYLCASSLGLAGGDSSYNEQFFGPGTRLTVL.

This clone was detected a few times. The chain carries TRBV19 and TRBJ1-4; unclear D gene. Germline CDR1 LNHDA, CDR2 SQIVND (reference sequence). V was clipped by 2 bases and J by 7 bases, with 14 bases between them. CDR3 length equals 15 residues. CDR3 amino acids: CASSIQGGWSEKLFF. The CDR3, as DNA: TGTGCCAGTAGTATACAAGGAGGGTGGAGTGAAAAACTGTTTTTT.

The sample holds one count of this clone. The chain recombines TRBV10-3 with TRBJ2-3; perhaps TRBD1 as D (5 bases). The CDR3 is made up of 16 amino acids. Germline CDR1 and CDR2: ENHRY and SYGVKD. The ends were cut back, 11 bases at V and 2 bases at J, with 23 bases in the middle. The CDR3 protein is CAGSAGHRTNTDTQYF. The CDR3 nucleotides read TGTGCCGGCTCCGCCGGACACCGAACTAACACAGATACGCAGTATTTT.

This chain joins TRBV2 and TRBJ2-7; 8 bases are shared with TRBD1. V shed 6 bases and J 1 base; nucleotides not matched to a gene: 8. This CDR3 is built from 15 residues. CDR1 and CDR2 (germline): SNHLY, FYNNEI. CDR3 in DNA: TGTGCCAGCAGCCAGGGGGCAGCCTTTTCCTACGAGCAGTACTTC. Protein sequence: CASSQGAAFSYEQYF.

This clone has just a few counts. This chain joins TRBV3-1 (or the pseudogene TRBV3-2) and TRBJ1-2; D call uncertain. Trimming left V 3 bases short and J 4 bases short, with 9 bases between. This CDR3 is built from 13 residues. CDR1 and CDR2 (germline): LGHDT, YNNKEL (reference sequence). The CDR3, as DNA: TGTGCCAGCAGCCACCGAGACACCTATGGCTACACCTTC. It is translated as CASSHRDTYGYTF.

This sequence joins TRBV6-5 and TRBJ2-1; weak D call: TRBD2 (6 bases). Per germline, CDR1 MNHEY and CDR2 SVGAGI. The CDR3 contains 13 residues. V dropped 6 bases and J dropped 7 bases, with 13 bases sitting between them. The CDR3 sequence: CASRTGVGNEQFF. CDR3 coding DNA: TGTGCCAGCAGGACGGGAGTAGGTAATGAGCAGTTCTTC.

The chain employs TRBV7-3 and TRBJ1-3, with a tentative D call TRBD1 (5 bases). The V gene lost 2 bases and the J gene lost 1 base, with 12 bases spanning the gap. Germline V lookup: CDR1 SGHTA, CDR2 FQGTGA. The CDR3 is made up of 16 amino acids. CDR3: CASSLGPRDSGNTIYF. CDR3 coding DNA: TGTGCCAGCAGCTTAGGCCCCAGGGATTCTGGAAACACCATATATTTT.

The genes are TRBV2 and TRBJ2-3; 8 bases are shared with TRBD2. The CDR3 spans 16 residues. Trimming cost V 4 bases and J 4 bases; bases outside gene matches: 10. Germline assignment: CDR1 SNHLY and CDR2 FYNNEI. The DNA for the CDR3 is TGTGCCAGCAGTGGCACCAGCGGGAGTCGGGCAGATACGCAGTATTTT. It encodes CASSGTSGSRADTQYF.

The chain carries TRBV6-1 and TRBJ2-6, with D perhaps TRBD1 (6 bases). The CDR3 is 16 amino acids. V was shortened by 4 bases and J by 0 bases, with 10 bases between the two germline ends. Germline V gene sequence: CDR1 MNHNS, CDR2 SASEGT. The CDR3 sequence: CASSVDSFSGANVLTF. DNA for the CDR3: TGTGCCAGCAGTGTGGACAGTTTCTCTGGGGCCAACGTCCTGACTTTC.

V gene TRBV4-3 combines with J gene TRBJ2-5; TRBD2 matches at 9 bases. This CDR3 is built from 18 residues. The trim removed 0 bases at V and 2 bases at J, leaving 10 bases unmatched. Germline V CDR1 and CDR2: LGHNA, YSLEER. The CDR3 DNA reads as TGCGCCAGCAGCCAAGATTCGGGACAGCGGGGGGAACAAGAGACCCAGTACTTC. Residues: CASSQDSGQRGEQETQYF.

The genes are TRBV10-3 and TRBJ1-1, with a tentative D call TRBD1 (5 bases). This CDR3 has 13 amino acids. V lost 10 bases, J lost 0 bases, and 12 bases lay in between. Looked up from germline, CDR1 is ENHRY and CDR2 is SYGVKD. CDR3 residues: CATGAGLNTEAFF. In nucleotides, the CDR3 is TGTGCCACCGGCGCAGGGTTGAACACTGAAGCTTTCTTT.

This chain uses TRBV4-2 with TRBJ2-5; D may be TRBD2 (6 bases). Trimming removed 0 bases at V and 0 bases at J, with 11 bases between. Germline values: CDR1 LGHNA, CDR2 YNFKEQ. The CDR3 is 16 residues long. CDR3 nucleotide sequence: TGTGCCAGCAGCCAAGACGGGACTTCCCACCAAGAGACCCAGTACTTC. Its translation: CASSQDGTSHQETQYF.

For this clone: One junction end does not reproduce the germline sequence, and a read error may be involved. The chain employs TRBV2 and TRBJ1-6, with D possibly TRBD1 on 6 matching bases. The CDR3 loop spans 15 amino acids. Germline-derived CDR1 and CDR2 are SNHLY and FYNNEI. CDR3 coding DNA: TGTGCCAGCAGCGAAGCAGGGGCTCGGAATTCACCCCTCCACTTT. It translates to CASSEAGARNSPLHF.

The V call is TRBV2, the J call TRBJ2-5; TRBD2 agrees at 12 bases. After removal of 7 bases from V and 5 bases from J, the junction contained 5 bases not matched to a gene. Germline V gene lookup returns CDR1 SNHLY and CDR2 FYNNEI. The CDR3 is made up of 14 amino acids. The CDR3 region is CASTASGGAETQYF. Here the CDR3 DNA reads TGTGCCAGCACCGCTAGCGGGGGGGCGGAGACCCAGTACTTC.

This rearrangement joins TRBV29-1 to TRBJ1-2, with a possible D match to TRBD1 (6 bases). Germline V gene lookup returns CDR1 SQVTM and CDR2 ANQGSEA. The V gene lost 2 bases and the J gene lost 3 bases, with 13 bases spanning the gap. The CDR3 contains 14 residues. CDR3 sequence (DNA): TGCAGCGTTGAAAGGGAGGGGGGTGACTATGGCTACACCTTC. This sequence encodes CSVEREGGDYGYTF.

The V call is TRBV12-5, the J call TRBJ1-1, with D unresolved. The ends were cut back, 2 bases at V and 4 bases at J, with 8 bases in the middle. The CDR3 is 13 residues long. From germline, CDR1 is LGHNT and CDR2 FRNRAP. The CDR3, as DNA: TGTGCTAGTGGTTTGACTGGGAGCACTGAAGCTTTCTTT. As protein: CASGLTGSTEAFF. The full variable domain, with the rest looked up from reference TRBV12-5 and TRBJ1-1, is DARVTQTPRHKVTEMGQEVTMRCQPILGHNTVFWYRQTMMQGLELLAYFRNRAPLDDSGMPKDRFSAEMPDATLATLKIQPSEPRDSAVYFCASGLTGSTEAFFGQGTRLTVV.